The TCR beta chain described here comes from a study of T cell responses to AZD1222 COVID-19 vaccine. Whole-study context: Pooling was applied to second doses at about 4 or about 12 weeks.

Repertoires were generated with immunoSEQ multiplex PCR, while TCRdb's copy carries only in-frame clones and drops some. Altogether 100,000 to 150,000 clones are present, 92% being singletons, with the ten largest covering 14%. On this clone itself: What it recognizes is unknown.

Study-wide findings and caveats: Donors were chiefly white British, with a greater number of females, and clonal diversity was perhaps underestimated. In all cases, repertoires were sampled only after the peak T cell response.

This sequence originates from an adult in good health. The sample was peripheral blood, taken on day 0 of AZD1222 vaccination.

The CDR3 reads CASSSSLRRLYGYTF. The CDR3 nucleotides are TGTGCCAGCAGCTCCTCCTTGAGGAGGCTCTATGGCTACACCTTC. The chain recombines TRBV9 with TRBJ1-2, with D hard to call. With 4 bases removed from V and 4 bases from J, the gap between germline ends came to 17 bases. Germline-derived CDR1 and CDR2 are SGDLS and YYNGEE. This CDR3 comprises 15 residues.